The 21 T cell receptor beta chains given below trace back to one sample, sequenced in a study of blood T cell repertoires in COVID-19. The repertoire was sequenced with immunoSEQ multiplex PCR; TCRdb's copy has only in-frame clones and lacks some. Here the sample spans around 160,000 clones, roughly 88% being singletons. Sequencing used peripheral blood. All receptors come from a woman aged 55-69 years with COVID-19, enrolled during active disease.

The rearrangement uses TRBV4-1 and TRBJ2-6, with 10 bases that match TRBD1. This CDR3 contains 17 residues. Looked up from germline, CDR1 is MGHRA and CDR2 is YSYEKL. The trim removed 5 bases at V and 2 bases at J, leaving 6 bases unmatched. The CDR3 protein is CASSYGTGDAGANVLTF. As DNA, the CDR3 is TGCGCCAGCAGCTACGGGACAGGGGACGCTGGGGCCAACGTCCTGACTTTC.

J is TRBJ2-1 and V is TRBV4-2; the match to TRBD1 covers 8 bases. This CDR3 is 19 amino acids long. CDR1 is LGHNA, CDR2 YNFKEQ, per germline. The V gene end was trimmed by 0 bases and the J gene end by 2 bases; junction bases not matched to a gene: 12. DNA for the CDR3: TGTGCCAGCAGCCAAGAGACAGGGGTCTTGGCAAACCCCTACAATGAGCAGTTCTTC. It is translated as CASSQETGVLANPYNEQFF.

Turning to this clone: The junction does not match germline at one end; this may be a read error. This chain connects TRBV7-2 to TRBJ2-5, with D possibly TRBD2 on 7 matching bases. In germline, CDR1 is SGHTA, CDR2 FQGNSA. The CDR3 loop spans 16 amino acids. The CDR3 loop reads CASGFGAGAIQETQYF. The DNA of the CDR3 is TGTGCCAGCGGCTTTGGGGCGGGGGCGATACAAGAGACCCAGTACTTC.

The rearrangement joins TRBV12-3 or TRBV12-4 to TRBJ1-1; D not certain. The CDR3 extends over 12 amino acids. With 3 bases removed from V and 8 bases from J, the gap between germline ends came to 10 bases. The CDR3 DNA follows: TGTGCCAGCAGTTTTGGCAGGCAAGAAGCTTTCTTT. This encodes CASSFGRQEAFF.

The table lists this clone with a count of one. The J gene is TRBJ1-2, the V gene TRBV9; D perhaps matches TRBD1 (5 bases). The CDR3 loop spans 14 amino acids. With 0 bases removed from V and 7 bases from J, the gap between germline ends came to 13 bases. Germline assignment: CDR1 SGDLS and CDR2 YYNGEE. The CDR3 loop is CASSVDQGTSGYTF. CDR3 DNA sequence: TGTGCCAGCAGCGTAGACCAGGGTACGTCTGGCTACACCTTC.

The V call is TRBV27, the J call TRBJ1-1, with 8 bases matching TRBD1. CDR3 size: 15 residues. J was trimmed by 1 base and V by 2 bases; bases with no gene match: 3. Germline CDR1 MNHEY, CDR2 SMNVEV (reference sequence). The CDR3 DNA follows: TGTGCCAGCAGTTTAGGGGACAGGAGGAACACTGAAGCTTTCTTT. It codes for CASSLGDRRNTEAFF.

The chain is built from TRBV7-8 and TRBJ2-1; 7 nucleotides align to TRBD2. CDR3 length: 19 amino acids. In germline, CDR1 is SGHVS, CDR2 FQNEAQ. With 0 bases clipped from V and 0 bases from J, the junction kept 11 bases outside the gene matches. The CDR3 region has the DNA TGTGCCAGCAGCTTAGCTCCTACAGCGGGGATTAGCTCCTACAATGAGCAGTTCTTC. Translation: CASSLAPTAGISSYNEQFF.

This clone was seen a handful of times. This chain connects TRBV10-3 to TRBJ1-5; TRBD1 aligns across 9 bases. CDR1 is ENHRY and CDR2 is SYGVKD in the germline V gene. Unmatched junction bases numbered 5, after V lost 4 bases and J lost 7 bases. The CDR3 spans 14 residues. This CDR3 reads CAISGTGEGQPQHF. CDR3 DNA: TGTGCCATCAGTGGGACAGGGGAGGGACAGCCCCAGCATTTT.

This clone was seen only once. This rearrangement joins TRBV4-2 to TRBJ1-2; TRBD1 is a possible D gene (6 bases). V lost 0 bases, J lost 4 bases, and 12 bases lay in between. Looked up from germline, CDR1 is LGHNA and CDR2 is YNFKEQ. CDR3 length: 15 residues. The CDR3 here is CASSQETQGLYGYTF. The CDR3 DNA sequence: TGTGCCAGCAGCCAAGAGACCCAGGGGCTCTATGGCTACACCTTC.

This clone was observed a handful of times. J is TRBJ2-2 and V is TRBV5-6; TRBD1 aligns across 8 bases. The trim removed 4 bases at V and 3 bases at J, leaving 5 bases unmatched. This CDR3 has 15 amino acids. The germline V gene encodes CDR1 SGHDT and CDR2 YYEEEE. CDR3 in amino acids: CASSPQGAYTGELFF. CDR3 sequence (DNA): TGTGCCAGCAGCCCTCAGGGGGCTTACACCGGGGAGCTGTTTTTT.

The V and J genes are TRBV6-5 and TRBJ1-2; TRBD1 agrees at 7 bases. V lost 10 bases and J lost 1; bases outside the gene matches: 12. The germline V gene encodes CDR1 MNHEY and CDR2 SVGAGI. The CDR3 sequence is 15 residues long. The CDR3 loop reads CATQREGAVNYGYTF. The CDR3 bases are TGTGCCACCCAACGGGAGGGGGCCGTTAACTATGGCTACACCTTC.

V and J are TRBV6-5 and TRBJ1-2; 10 bases are shared with TRBD1. Trimming at V came to 6 bases and at J to 8 bases, leaving 6 bases not matched to a gene. Germline-derived CDR1 and CDR2 are MNHEY and SVGAGI. This CDR3 has 13 residues. The CDR3 nucleotides read TGTGCCAGCAGGGAGACAGGGGGCAAGGGCTACACCTTC. It codes for CASRETGGKGYTF.

The chain recombines TRBV4-3 with TRBJ2-7, with TRBD1 matching 10 bases. The V gene's germline CDR1 is LGHNA and CDR2 YSLEER. The CDR3 is 14 amino acids. V trimming: 4 bases; J trimming: 2 bases; junction bases outside the gene matches: 2. The CDR3 loop reads CASSLGTGAYEQYF. In nucleotides, the CDR3 is TGCGCCAGCAGCCTCGGGACAGGGGCCTACGAGCAGTACTTC.

The chain couples TRBV5-4 to TRBJ1-2; TRBD1 matches at 7 bases. The CDR3 runs 12 residues. The J segment lost 7 bases and the V segment lost 4 bases, leaving 4 bases of the junction unmatched. The germline gives CDR1 SGHNT, CDR2 YYREEE (reference sequence). In nucleotides, the CDR3 is TGTGCCAGCAGCCTACAGGGGTTTGGCTACACCTTC. Its translation is CASSLQGFGYTF.

V and J are TRBV5-8 and TRBJ1-6; 8 positions match TRBD1. From germline, CDR1 is SGHTS and CDR2 YDEGEE. The junction had 6 bases not matched to a gene; V was cut back by 5 bases and J by 8 bases. This CDR3 is built from 14 residues. Written as DNA, the CDR3 is TGTGCCAGCAGTGATGGACAGGGTTATTCACCCCTCCACTTT. It is translated as CASSDGQGYSPLHF.

V is TRBV18 and J is TRBJ1-2, with D perhaps TRBD1 (5 bases). Per germline, CDR1 KGHSH and CDR2 LQKENI. Deletions cut 3 bases from V and 7 bases from J, with 12 bases between. The CDR3 runs to 13 residues. The CDR3 bases are TGTGCCAGCTCACCGACAGAATCTCGTGGCTACACCTTC. It is translated as CASSPTESRGYTF.

This clone was observed a single time. The CDR3 sequence is CASKFIGQGNQPQHF. As DNA, the CDR3 is TGTGCCAGCAAATTTATTGGACAAGGGAATCAGCCCCAGCATTTT. The chain employs TRBV9 and TRBJ1-5, with D tentatively TRBD1 (5 bases). Germline V gene sequence: CDR1 SGDLS, CDR2 YYNGEE. Trimming stripped 6 bases from V and 4 bases from J, with 17 bases between. The CDR3 has 15 amino acids.

The gene calls are TRBV10-1 and TRBJ1-3, with D tentatively TRBD1 (5 bases). The CDR3 covers 18 residues. Trimming took 4 bases from V and 4 from J, leaving 23 bases between them. The germline gives CDR1 WNHNN, CDR2 SYGVQD (reference sequence). CDR3 nucleotides: TGCGCCAGCAGTGGGCGCAACTGGGGCCCCGCTGGAGGAAACACCATATATTTT. Encoded protein: CASSGRNWGPAGGNTIYF.

This clone was seen a few times. CDR3 nucleotides: TGCGCCAGCAGCCAAGGGACGGGAACCTACGAGCAGTACTTC. As protein: CASSQGTGTYEQYF. The rearrangement links TRBV4-1 to TRBJ2-7, with a weak D call TRBD2 (5 bases). CDR1 is MGHRA, CDR2 YSYEKL, per germline. Trimming pared 1 base from V and 2 bases from J, leaving 9 bases between. This CDR3 has 14 residues.

DNA for the CDR3: TGTGCCTGGAGTGTCTCCGGGGGGGAAGAGACCCAGTACTTC. Translating gives CAWSVSGGEETQYF. The chain couples TRBV30 to TRBJ2-5; TRBD2 aligns across 8 bases. Germline CDR1 is GTSNPN and CDR2 is SVGIG (reference sequence). CDR3 length: 14 amino acids. With 0 bases clipped from V and 3 bases from J, the junction kept 3 bases outside the gene matches.

This clone was counted only a few times. Other DNA sequences within the sample encode an identical CDR3. The chain recombines TRBV12-3 or TRBV12-4 with TRBJ1-1; D gene ambiguous. The CDR3 totals 12 residues. V was cut by 1 base and J by 5 bases, with 5 bases left in between. This CDR3 reads CASSLVRTEAFF. The CDR3 DNA reads TGTGCCAGCAGTTTAGTGAGGACTGAAGCTTTCTTT.